The 28 T cell receptor beta chains reported below all come from one sample, sequenced in a study of T cells in Graves' hyperthyroidism and ophthalmopathy. Template material for amplifying TCR beta CDR3 regions consisted of RNA transcripts. The HTBI set primed first-round TCR CDR3 RT-PCR. TCRdb re-called the multiplex PCR reads with MiXCR, one entry per CDR3 protein. This table holds around 450,000 distinct CDR3 sequences, around a sixth found once. Sequencing was performed on blood. These receptors originate from a woman younger than 30 with Graves' hyperthyroidism.

Worth noting for this clonotype: Given a much more abundant clone one base away, this may be a read error. The V and J genes are TRBV7-2 and TRBJ1-6; D is uncertain. Deletions cut 5 bases from V and 6 bases from J, with 20 bases between. The germline gives CDR1 SGHTA, CDR2 FQGNSA. CDR3 length: 17 amino acids. This CDR3 is CASSQVREGWINSPLHF. CDR3 nucleotide sequence: TGTGCCAGCAGCCAAGTTAGGGAAGGCTGGATTAATTCACCCCTCCACTTT.

This clonotype was counted ten times or more. The V gene is TRBV6-1, the J gene TRBJ2-5, with 14 bases fitting TRBD2. Germline loops: CDR1 MNHNS, CDR2 SASEGT. This CDR3 spans 16 amino acids. V was clipped by 8 bases and J by 5 bases; unmatched bases: 10. The CDR3 is CASSTSGGDNEETQYF. The CDR3 coding sequence is TGTGCCAGCTCGACTAGCGGGGGGGACAATGAGGAGACCCAGTACTTC.

This clonotype was seen only a few times. The chain carries TRBV6-2 or TRBV6-3 and TRBJ1-6; 7 nucleotides line up with TRBD1. This CDR3 region has 15 residues. The J segment lost 7 bases and the V segment lost 7 bases, leaving 10 bases of the junction unmatched. CDR1 and CDR2 from the germline V gene are MNHEY and SVGEGT. CDR3 loop: CASTLGQTMNSPLHF. Here the CDR3 DNA reads TGTGCCAGCACTTTGGGACAGACCATGAATTCACCCCTCCACTTT.

This clonotype showed up just a few times. The V and J genes are TRBV11-2 and TRBJ2-1; D unclear. The V gene's germline CDR1 is SGHAT and CDR2 FQNNGV. Trimming left V 4 bases short and J 3 bases short, with 10 bases between. This CDR3 has 14 amino acids. The CDR3 region is CASSSYEVYNEQFF. The DNA of the CDR3 is TGTGCCAGCAGCTCCTACGAGGTCTACAATGAGCAGTTCTTC. Full variable domain (rest looked up from reference TRBV11-2 and TRBJ2-1): EAGVAQSPRYKIIEKRQSVAFWCNPISGHATLYWYQQILGQGPKLLIQFQNNGVVDDSQLPKDRFSAERLKGVDSTLKIQPAKLEDSAVYLCASSSYEVYNEQFFGPGTRLTVL.

J is TRBJ2-5 and V is TRBV19, with D perhaps matching TRBD1 (6 bases). Trimming removed 6 bases at V and 1 base at J, with 9 bases between. This CDR3 is 13 amino acids long. The germline gives CDR1 LNHDA, CDR2 SQIVND (reference sequence). CDR3 loop: CASRRTVQETQYF. The CDR3 DNA reads TGTGCCAGTAGGAGGACAGTCCAAGAGACCCAGTACTTC.

This sequence joins TRBV27 and TRBJ2-2; 8 bases match TRBD2. The V gene end was trimmed by 10 bases and the J gene end by 4 bases; junction bases not matched to a gene: 20. The CDR3 is 18 amino acids. The germline V gene has CDR1 MNHEY and CDR2 SMNVEV (reference sequence). For the CDR3, the DNA is TGTGCCACTAAAACCGGGAGGGTAGGGCGGGAGGTCACCGGGGAGCTGTTTTTT. Protein: CATKTGRVGREVTGELFF.

This chain uses TRBV7-3 with TRBJ2-3, with 10 bases lining up with TRBD2. The germline V gene has CDR1 SGHTA and CDR2 FQGTGA. V trimming: 1 base; J trimming: 4 bases; junction bases outside the gene matches: 5. This CDR3 comprises 16 residues. The DNA of the CDR3 is TGTGCCAGCAGCTTAAGAGCGGGGGGGCTGGCAGATACGCAGTATTTT. It codes for CASSLRAGGLADTQYF.

This clonotype has a single count. The conserved phenylalanine or tryptophan is not found at the CDR3 terminus, so this likely reflects a read error. The chain joins TRBV18 to TRBJ1-2; 7 bases are a match to TRBD1. The CDR3 runs to 13 residues. The V and J ends lost 6 bases and 3 bases, in that order; junction bases with no gene match: 4. CDR1 and CDR2 from the germline V gene are KGHSH and LQKENI. This CDR3 reads CASSPTGDYGYTL. The CDR3 coding sequence is TGTGCCAGCTCGCCTACAGGGGACTATGGCTACACCCTC.

In this sample, this clonotype turned up many times. The rearrangement uses TRBV7-9 and TRBJ2-1, with 11 bases that match TRBD1. This CDR3 is 15 amino acids long. Germline loops: CDR1 SEHNR, CDR2 FQNEAQ (reference sequence). J lost 6 bases, V lost 3 bases, and 4 bases had no gene match. The DNA of the CDR3 is TGTGCCAGCAGCTTCGGACAGGGGGCAGTCAATGAGCAGTTCTTC. This codes for CASSFGQGAVNEQFF.

J is TRBJ1-3 and V is TRBV10-3; 9 bases match TRBD1. V lost 7 bases and J lost 5; bases outside the gene matches: 6. CDR3 length: 14 amino acids. Germline assignment: CDR1 ENHRY and CDR2 SYGVKD. CDR3 DNA sequence: TGTGCCATCATCACGGGACAGGGCCGAAACACCATATATTTT. This codes for CAIITGQGRNTIYF.

The V gene is TRBV9, the J gene TRBJ1-1; unclear D gene. V lost 2 bases to trimming and J lost 1 base, with 9 bases between them. Germline loops: CDR1 SGDLS, CDR2 YYNGEE. The CDR3 runs to 14 residues. The CDR3 DNA reads as TGTGCCAGCAGCGTTGACGGAAAGAACACTGAAGCTTTCTTT. Amino acids: CASSVDGKNTEAFF.

This clonotype was counted at least ten times. The V call is TRBV6-2 or TRBV6-3, the J call TRBJ2-7; D is undetermined. V shed 0 bases and J shed 2 bases, with 5 bases lying between them. CDR1 and CDR2 from the germline V gene are MNHEY and SVGEGT. This CDR3 region has 13 residues. DNA of the CDR3: TGTGCCAGCAGTTACTCATACCCCTACGAGCAGTACTTC. This gives the protein CASSYSYPYEQYF.

This clonotype appeared many times. The chain uses TRBV20-1 and TRBJ2-7, with TRBD1 identical over 7 bases. The CDR3 is 15 residues long. The ends lost 2 bases at V and 0 bases at J; junction bases unmatched: 7. Looked up from germline, CDR1 is DFQATT and CDR2 is SNEGSKA (reference sequence). The CDR3 loop reads CSARWGQLSSYEQYF. The CDR3 bases are TGCAGTGCTAGATGGGGACAGCTGAGCTCCTACGAGCAGTACTTC.

The V gene is TRBV6-2 or TRBV6-3, the J gene TRBJ1-3; D is unresolved. The CDR3 is made up of 15 amino acids. The V and J ends lost 6 bases and 0 bases respectively, with 12 bases between them. The germline V gene encodes CDR1 MNHEY and CDR2 SVGEGT. CDR3: CASRLRRTSGNTIYF. DNA for the CDR3: TGTGCCAGCAGGCTCAGGCGTACCTCTGGAAACACCATATATTTT.

This chain uses TRBV3-1 with TRBJ2-1; unclear D gene. The CDR3 consists of 15 residues. Trimming stripped 3 bases from V and 5 bases from J, with 14 bases between. The germline V gene encodes CDR1 LGHDT and CDR2 YNNKEL (reference sequence). This CDR3 is CASSQKTRVHNEQFF. The CDR3 DNA reads TGTGCCAGCAGCCAGAAGACAAGAGTACACAATGAGCAGTTCTTC.

This clonotype was recorded many times. The chain is built from TRBV7-9 and TRBJ2-2, with D tentatively TRBD1 (6 bases). The CDR3 contains 16 residues. Trimming removed 5 bases from V and 1 base from J, with 14 bases in between. Germline V gene data show CDR1 as SEHNR and CDR2 as FQNEAQ (reference sequence). The CDR3 sequence: CASSPGGRGNTGELFF. DNA of the CDR3: TGTGCCAGCAGCCCCGGAGGCAGGGGGAACACCGGGGAGCTGTTTTTT.

This clonotype was seen only a few times. V and J are TRBV20-1 and TRBJ2-7; maybe TRBD1 (6 bases). Deletions cut 5 bases from V and 0 bases from J, with 11 bases between. Germline CDR1 is DFQATT and CDR2 is SNEGSKA (reference sequence). The CDR3 has 13 amino acids. The CDR3 sequence: CSASTGNSYEQYF. CDR3 in DNA: TGCAGTGCTTCGACAGGTAACTCCTACGAGCAGTACTTC.

This clonotype was picked up many times. This sequence joins TRBV12-3 or TRBV12-4 and TRBJ1-1; 7 bases line up with TRBD1. Trimming removed 6 bases from V and 1 base from J; junction bases left unmatched: 5. This CDR3 has 14 residues. Here the CDR3 DNA reads TGTGCCAGCAGACAGGGGACGGGGAACACTGAAGCTTTCTTT. Its protein product is CASRQGTGNTEAFF.

The CDR3 region is CASSLSGDLAGPQNIQYF. In DNA, the CDR3 is TGTGCCAGCAGCTTATCTGGCGACCTAGCGGGGCCTCAAAACATTCAGTACTTC. The rearrangement uses TRBV7-8 and TRBJ2-4, with 9 bases fitting TRBD2. The germline gives CDR1 SGHVS, CDR2 FQNEAQ. Trimming at V came to 2 bases and at J to 5 bases, leaving 13 bases not matched to a gene. This CDR3 has 18 amino acids.

In this sample, this clonotype turned up many times. The rearrangement uses TRBV7-6 and TRBJ2-1; no reliable D call. Germline lookup yields CDR1 SGHVS and CDR2 FNYEAQ. The CDR3 spans 15 residues. The V and J ends lost 5 bases and 7 bases respectively, with 18 bases between them. CDR3 amino acids: CASSPSPAALNEQFF. DNA of the CDR3: TGTGCCAGCAGCCCATCCCCCGCGGCCTTGAATGAGCAGTTCTTC.

This clonotype has a count of ten or more. The J gene is TRBJ2-3, the V gene TRBV6-5, with 7 positions matching TRBD2. V dropped 2 bases and J dropped 7; count of bases not matched to a gene: 9. The CDR3 contains 15 residues. Germline lookup yields CDR1 MNHEY and CDR2 SVGAGI. The CDR3 region has the DNA TGTGCCAGCAGTTACCCGGCTAGCGGAGCTCATACGCAGTATTTT. Amino acids: CASSYPASGAHTQYF.

This clonotype occurred a few times. This sequence joins TRBV28 and TRBJ1-1, with 7 nucleotides matching TRBD1. The CDR3 is 13 residues long. Unmatched junction bases numbered 9, after V lost 3 bases and J lost 11 bases. Germline V gene lookup returns CDR1 MDHEN and CDR2 SYDVKM. The CDR3 is CASSLDRRGGAFF. The CDR3 DNA reads TGTGCCAGCAGTTTGGACAGGCGCGGTGGGGCTTTCTTT.

This clonotype was counted at least ten times. The chain combines TRBV2 with TRBJ1-5, with a possible D match to TRBD1 (5 bases). Trimming shortened V by 6 bases and J by 7 bases, and 13 bases separated the two germline ends. The CDR3 has 13 amino acids. Germline V gene sequence: CDR1 SNHLY, CDR2 FYNNEI. The CDR3 protein is CASSVGVPQPQHF. The CDR3 nucleotides are TGTGCCAGCAGCGTAGGGGTCCCACAGCCCCAGCATTTT.

This clonotype was counted between two and nine times. The chain's CDR3 is CASVTGPGELFF. CDR3 nucleotide sequence: TGTGCCAGCGTTACTGGACCCGGGGAGCTGTTTTTT. The V and J genes are TRBV2 and TRBJ2-2; no reliable D call. This CDR3 is built from 12 residues. The V end lost 8 bases, the J end lost 6 bases, and 10 bases lay between the germline ends. Germline loops: CDR1 SNHLY, CDR2 FYNNEI.

This clonotype was seen many times. The gene calls are TRBV24-1 and TRBJ2-7; D might be TRBD1 (6 bases). CDR1 and CDR2 (germline): KGHDR, SFDVKD. V was clipped by 3 bases and J by 5 bases, with 10 bases between them. The CDR3 is 13 amino acids. The CDR3 loop is CATSDTTGNEQYF. CDR3 nucleotide sequence: TGTGCCACCAGTGATACAACAGGGAACGAGCAGTACTTC.

To note about this clonotype: A much bigger clone sits one base away, suggesting this may be a read error. V usage is TRBV12-3 or TRBV12-4 and J usage is TRBJ2-1; TRBD2 aligns across 8 bases. After removal of 3 bases from V and 5 bases from J, the junction contained 6 bases not matched to a gene. This CDR3 is 15 amino acids long. The CDR3 protein is CASSFTSGVNNEQFF. The CDR3, as DNA: TGTGCCAGCAGTTTCACTAGCGGTGTTAACAATGAGCAGTTCTTC.

This clonotype appeared many times. The chain links TRBV4-3 to TRBJ1-6; D uncertain. Trimming left V 0 bases short and J 10 bases short, with 7 bases between. Germline lookup yields CDR1 LGHNA and CDR2 YSLEER. The CDR3 runs to 13 residues. CDR3 sequence (DNA): TGCGCCAGCAGCCAAGATGGAAGCTCACCCCTCCACTTT. The encoded protein is CASSQDGSSPLHF.

This rearrangement joins TRBV27 to TRBJ2-7; 9 nucleotides line up with TRBD1. CDR1 is MNHEY and CDR2 is SMNVEV in the germline V gene (reference sequence). This CDR3 comprises 14 residues. The trim removed 5 bases at V and 5 bases at J, leaving 7 bases unmatched. The CDR3 DNA is TGTGCCAGCAGTCTCGGGACAGGGTGGCACGAGCAGTACTTC. Encoded protein: CASSLGTGWHEQYF.